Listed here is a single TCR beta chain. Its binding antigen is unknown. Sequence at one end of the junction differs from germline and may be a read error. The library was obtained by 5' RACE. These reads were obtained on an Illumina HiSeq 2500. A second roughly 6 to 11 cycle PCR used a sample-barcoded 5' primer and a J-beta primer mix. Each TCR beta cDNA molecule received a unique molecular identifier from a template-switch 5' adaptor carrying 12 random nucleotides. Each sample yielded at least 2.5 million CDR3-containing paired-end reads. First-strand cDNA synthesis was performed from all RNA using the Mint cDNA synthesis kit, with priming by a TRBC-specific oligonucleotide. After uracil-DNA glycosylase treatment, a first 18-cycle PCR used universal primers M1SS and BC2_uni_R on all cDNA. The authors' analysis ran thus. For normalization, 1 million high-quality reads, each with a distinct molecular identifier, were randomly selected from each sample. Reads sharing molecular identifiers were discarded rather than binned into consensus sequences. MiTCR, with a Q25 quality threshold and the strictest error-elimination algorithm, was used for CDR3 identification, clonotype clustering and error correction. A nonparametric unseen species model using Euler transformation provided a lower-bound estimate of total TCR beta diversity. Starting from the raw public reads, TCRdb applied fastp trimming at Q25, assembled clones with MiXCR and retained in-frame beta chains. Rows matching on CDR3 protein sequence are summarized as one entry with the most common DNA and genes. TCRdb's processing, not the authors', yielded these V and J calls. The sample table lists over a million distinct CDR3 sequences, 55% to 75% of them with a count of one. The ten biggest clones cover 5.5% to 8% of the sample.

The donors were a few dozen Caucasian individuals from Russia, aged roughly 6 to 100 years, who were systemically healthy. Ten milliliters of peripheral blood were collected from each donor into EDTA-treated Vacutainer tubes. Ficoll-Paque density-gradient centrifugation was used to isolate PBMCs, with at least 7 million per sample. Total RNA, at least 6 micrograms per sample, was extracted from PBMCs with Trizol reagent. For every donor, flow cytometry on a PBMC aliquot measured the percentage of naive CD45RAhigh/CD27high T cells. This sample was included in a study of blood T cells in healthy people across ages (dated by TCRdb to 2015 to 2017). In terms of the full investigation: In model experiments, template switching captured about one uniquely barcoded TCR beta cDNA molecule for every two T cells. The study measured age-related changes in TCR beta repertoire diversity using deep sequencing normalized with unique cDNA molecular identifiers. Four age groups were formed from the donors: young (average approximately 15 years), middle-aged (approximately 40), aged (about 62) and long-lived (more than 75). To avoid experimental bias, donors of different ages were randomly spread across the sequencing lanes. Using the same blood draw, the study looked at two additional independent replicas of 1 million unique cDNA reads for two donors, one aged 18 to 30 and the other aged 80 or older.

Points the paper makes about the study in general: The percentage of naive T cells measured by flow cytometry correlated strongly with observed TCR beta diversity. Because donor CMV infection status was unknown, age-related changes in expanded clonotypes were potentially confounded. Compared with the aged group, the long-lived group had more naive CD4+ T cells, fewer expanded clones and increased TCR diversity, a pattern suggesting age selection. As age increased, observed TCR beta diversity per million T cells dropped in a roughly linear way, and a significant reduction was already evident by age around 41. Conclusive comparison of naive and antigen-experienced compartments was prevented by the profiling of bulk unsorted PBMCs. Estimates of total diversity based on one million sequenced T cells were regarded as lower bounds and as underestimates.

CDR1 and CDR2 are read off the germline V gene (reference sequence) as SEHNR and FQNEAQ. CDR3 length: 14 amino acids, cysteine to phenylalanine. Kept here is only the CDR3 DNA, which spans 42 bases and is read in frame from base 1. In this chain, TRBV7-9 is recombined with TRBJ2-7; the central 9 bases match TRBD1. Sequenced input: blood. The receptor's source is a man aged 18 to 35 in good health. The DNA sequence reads TGCGCCAGCAGCCATCGGACAGGGGCCTACGAGCAGTACTTC. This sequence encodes CASSHRTGAYEQYF.